This T cell receptor (beta chain) was captured by sequencing in a study of T cells after posttransplantation cyclophosphamide. Study-level points and caveats: Skin or GI-infiltrating T cells shared few TRB sequences with blood. Donor-recipient repertoire similarity was low at 1-2 months, rising over year one. TRB clonality was highly associated with recipient CMV seropositivity and reactivation.

CDR1 is ENHRY and CDR2 is SYGVKD in the germline V gene. This CDR3 is 13 amino acids long. V lost 10 bases and J lost 4; bases outside the gene matches: 4. Busulfan-fludarabine conditioning, marrow transplant, and cyclophosphamide on days +3 and +4 were administered. The table came from immunoSEQ multiplex PCR; TCRdb's copy has only in-frame clones and leaves some out. Observed in the sample are roughly 5,100 clones, none of them singletons. There are many counts of this clone. Antigen: not known. V gene TRBV10-3 combines with J gene TRBJ2-1; 10 nucleotides line up with TRBD2. The clonotype comes from a female patient under 45 who received an allogeneic stem cell transplant from an unrelated donor, was CMV-positive, and had acute and chronic GVHD. The graft donor may account for some of the T cells. Specimen: PBMCs, collected after allogeneic stem cell transplant with posttransplant cyclophosphamide. The CDR3: CATLAGSYNEQFF. The CDR3 region has the DNA TGTGCCACACTAGCGGGAAGTTACAATGAGCAGTTCTTC.